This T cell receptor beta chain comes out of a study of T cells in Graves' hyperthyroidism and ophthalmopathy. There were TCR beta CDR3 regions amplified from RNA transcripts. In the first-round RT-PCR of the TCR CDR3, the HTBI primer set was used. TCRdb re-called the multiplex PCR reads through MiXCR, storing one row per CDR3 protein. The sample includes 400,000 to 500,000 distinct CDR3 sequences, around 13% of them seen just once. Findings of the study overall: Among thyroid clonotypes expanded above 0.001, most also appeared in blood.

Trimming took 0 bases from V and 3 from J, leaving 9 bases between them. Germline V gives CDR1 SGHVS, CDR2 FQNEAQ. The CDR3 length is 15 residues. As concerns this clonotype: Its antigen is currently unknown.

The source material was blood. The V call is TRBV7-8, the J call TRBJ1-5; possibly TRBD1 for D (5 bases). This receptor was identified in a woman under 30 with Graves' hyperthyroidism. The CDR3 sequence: CASSLARGDNQPQHF. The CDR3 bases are TGTGCCAGCAGCTTAGCGAGAGGGGACAATCAGCCCCAGCATTTT.